These 25 T cell receptor beta chains share one sample of origin, sequenced in a study of radiotherapy plus CTLA-4 blockade in lung cancer. The repertoire was sequenced with immunoSEQ multiplex PCR; TCRdb's copy has only in-frame clones and lacks some. The data hold 45,000 to 55,000 clones, with 75% to 85% observed a single time. The sample in question was peripheral blood, obtained from a patient treated with radiotherapy plus ipilimumab. These receptor sequences come from a human donor with non-small cell lung cancer who had stable disease on radiotherapy plus ipilimumab.

This chain links TRBV19 with TRBJ1-1, with D possibly TRBD1 on 5 matching bases. This CDR3 is 13 amino acids long. The V end lost 2 bases, the J end lost 4 bases, and 8 bases lay between the germline ends. Germline-derived CDR1 and CDR2 are LNHDA and SQIVND (reference sequence). The CDR3, as DNA: TGTGCCAGTAGTATACAGGGTGGCACTGAAGCTTTCTTT. Amino acid sequence: CASSIQGGTEAFF.

This rearrangement joins TRBV18 to TRBJ2-5; a possible D gene is TRBD1 (6 bases). CDR1 is KGHSH and CDR2 is LQKENI in the germline V gene. The CDR3 is made up of 12 amino acids. Trimming pared 5 bases from V and 10 bases from J, leaving 14 bases between. The CDR3 region has the DNA TGTGCCAGCTCATTAAACAGGGCGGACCAGTACTTC. Its translation is CASSLNRADQYF.

The chain has TRBV28 and TRBJ2-7; no firm D call. The CDR3 length is 13 residues. V lost 4 bases to trimming and J lost 5 bases, with 12 bases between them. Looked up from germline, CDR1 is MDHEN and CDR2 is SYDVKM. CDR3 DNA: TGTGCCAGCAGTTCCGACAAGCCGGACGAGCAGTACTTC. The encoded protein is CASSSDKPDEQYF.

The genes are TRBV2 and TRBJ1-2; a possible D gene is TRBD1 (6 bases). Between the trimmed V and J ends, which lost 3 bases and 6 bases, there was a span of 11 bases. The CDR3 contains 13 residues. Germline CDR1 SNHLY, CDR2 FYNNEI. CDR3 protein: CASSDRGYHGYTF. Here the CDR3 DNA reads TGTGCCAGCAGTGACAGGGGCTACCATGGCTACACCTTC. The entire variable domain, with the rest obtained from reference TRBV2 and TRBJ1-2, is as follows: EPEVTQTPSHQVTQMGQEVILRCVPISNHLYFYWYRQILGQKVEFLVSFYNNEISEKSEIFDDQFSVERPDGSNFTLKIRSTKLEDSAMYFCASSDRGYHGYTFGSGTRLTVV.

This chain links TRBV6-6 with TRBJ2-7; D gene ambiguous. Between the trimmed V and J ends, which lost 5 bases and 4 bases, there was a span of 15 bases. Germline assignment: CDR1 MNHNY and CDR2 SVGAGI (reference sequence). The CDR3 sequence is 14 residues long. The CDR3 spells CASSPWMRSYEQYF. CDR3 sequence (DNA): TGTGCCAGCAGTCCCTGGATGAGGAGTTACGAGCAGTACTTC.

The gene calls are TRBV7-9 and TRBJ2-3, with 15 positions matching TRBD2. The CDR3 spans 17 residues. Germline CDR1 is SEHNR and CDR2 is FQNEAQ (reference sequence). Unmatched junction bases numbered 5, after V lost 5 bases and J lost 2 bases. The CDR3: CASSPRTSGRATDTQYF. The CDR3 nucleotides read TGTGCCAGCAGCCCCCGGACTAGCGGGAGGGCCACAGATACGCAGTATTTT.

Here the CDR3 DNA reads TGTGCCAGCAGCCCGGGACTAGCGGGAGGGTTTGGCGATGAGCAGTTCTTC. This gives the protein CASSPGLAGGFGDEQFF. This rearrangement joins TRBV11-3 to TRBJ2-1; 16 bases are shared with TRBD2. J lost 8 bases, V lost 5 bases, and 9 bases had no gene match. The CDR3 extends over 17 amino acids. Germline V gives CDR1 SGHNT, CDR2 YENEEA.

The chain uses TRBV7-6 and TRBJ2-5; TRBD1 aligns across 9 bases. The J segment lost 5 bases and the V segment lost 5 bases, leaving 9 bases of the junction unmatched. The CDR3 extends over 15 amino acids. Germline CDR1 and CDR2: SGHVS and FNYEAQ. The CDR3 sequence is CASSLGTGQRETQYF. CDR3 nucleotides: TGTGCCAGCAGCCTAGGGACAGGGCAAAGGGAGACCCAGTACTTC.

J is TRBJ2-7 and V is TRBV19; 9 bases are shared with TRBD1. The CDR3 loop spans 15 amino acids. CDR1 LNHDA and CDR2 SQIVND come from the germline V gene (reference sequence). V was clipped by 5 bases and J by 6 bases; unmatched bases: 11. The CDR3: CASSPQWDRVPEQYF. Here the CDR3 DNA reads TGTGCCAGTAGTCCTCAGTGGGACAGGGTTCCCGAGCAGTACTTC. Full variable domain (remainder filled in from reference TRBV19 and TRBJ2-7): DGGITQSPKYLFRKEGQNVTLSCEQNLNHDAMYWYRQDPGQGLRLIYYSQIVNDFQKGDIAEGYSVSREKKESFPLTVTSAQKNPTAFYLCASSPQWDRVPEQYFGPGTRLTVT.

This chain uses TRBV5-6 with TRBJ2-1, with 7 bases that match TRBD2. Germline-derived CDR1 and CDR2 are SGHDT and YYEEEE. This CDR3 comprises 16 residues. The V gene end was trimmed by 6 bases and the J gene end by 3 bases; junction bases not matched to a gene: 12. In DNA form, the CDR3 reads TGTGCCAGCATCAATATGGCGGGAGCTTACTACAATGAGCAGTTCTTC. It encodes CASINMAGAYYNEQFF.

The chain couples TRBV7-9 to TRBJ2-1; 12 positions agree with TRBD2. Trimming took 5 bases from V and 6 from J; bases not matched to a gene: 2. This CDR3 is built from 14 residues. Germline lookup yields CDR1 SEHNR and CDR2 FQNEAQ (reference sequence). CDR3 sequence: CASSRTSGINEQFF. The CDR3 DNA reads TGTGCCAGCAGCCGGACTAGCGGGATCAATGAGCAGTTCTTC.

The rearrangement uses TRBV9 and TRBJ1-3, with 7 bases lining up with TRBD1. CDR1 and CDR2 from the germline V gene are SGDLS and YYNGEE. This CDR3 contains 14 residues. V dropped 4 bases and J dropped 1; count of bases not matched to a gene: 2. The CDR3 sequence: CASSTQGSGNTIYF. As DNA, the CDR3 is TGTGCCAGCAGCACACAGGGGTCTGGAAACACCATATATTTT. The full variable domain, completed using reference TRBV9 and TRBJ1-3, is DSGVTQTPKHLITATGQRVTLRCSPRSGDLSVYWYQQSLDQGLQFLIQYYNGEERAKGNILERFSAQQFPDLHSELNLSSLELGDSALYFCASSTQGSGNTIYFGEGSWLTVV.

The V gene is TRBV19, the J gene TRBJ2-2; 8 bases map to TRBD1. CDR1 LNHDA and CDR2 SQIVND come from the germline V gene (reference sequence). Losses at the gene ends were 4 bases for V and 2 bases for J; bases not matched to a gene: 6. CDR3 length: 16 amino acids. Written as DNA, the CDR3 is TGTGCCAGTAGTAGGCGGCAGGGGGCTAACACCGGGGAGCTGTTTTTT. Encoded protein: CASSRRQGANTGELFF.

This clone was observed a handful of times. V is TRBV9 and J is TRBJ1-1, with a possible D match to TRBD1 (6 bases). The V end lost 0 bases, the J end lost 2 bases, and 8 bases lay between the germline ends. CDR3 length: 14 residues. Germline V gene data show CDR1 as SGDLS and CDR2 as YYNGEE. CDR3 DNA sequence: TGTGCCAGCAGCGTAGCGACAGGCAACACTGAAGCTTTCTTT. This sequence encodes CASSVATGNTEAFF.

This chain links TRBV29-1 with TRBJ2-7; 11 bases match TRBD2. This CDR3 has 14 residues. V dropped 1 base and J dropped 4; count of bases not matched to a gene: 3. Germline V gives CDR1 SQVTM, CDR2 ANQGSEA. CDR3 DNA: TGCAGCGTTGAAGGACTAGCGGGATCTTACGAGCAGTACTTC. Residues: CSVEGLAGSYEQYF.

In its sample, this clone was seen a few times. The CDR3 protein is CATSLTGVPGYTF. The CDR3 nucleotides are TGTGCCACCTCGTTAACGGGTGTCCCTGGCTACACCTTC. The gene calls are TRBV6-5 and TRBJ1-2, with D unresolved. Germline V gives CDR1 MNHEY, CDR2 SVGAGI. Trimming took off 10 bases at V and 7 bases at J, with 19 bases between the two ends. The CDR3 is made up of 13 amino acids.

V and J are TRBV21-1 and TRBJ2-1; TRBD2 is taken as the D call from the table, unchecked against the DNA. TRBV21-1 is a listed pseudogene. This CDR3 contains 14 residues. The CDR3 sequence is CASSWAGGYNEQFF. As DNA, the CDR3 is TGTGCCAGCAGCTGGGCGGGAGGCTACAATGAGCAGTTCTTC.

The rearrangement uses TRBV9 and TRBJ2-3; D is possibly TRBD1 (5 bases). V shed 5 bases and J shed 1 base, with 14 bases lying between them. Germline V CDR1 and CDR2: SGDLS, YYNGEE. The CDR3 is 15 residues long. The CDR3 nucleotides read TGTGCCAGCAGTCCCGGGTTCAGGGGCACAGATACGCAGTATTTT. Its translation: CASSPGFRGTDTQYF.

The chain recombines TRBV28 with TRBJ1-2; D is undetermined. The germline V gene encodes CDR1 MDHEN and CDR2 SYDVKM. The V end lost 3 bases, the J end lost 5 bases, and 7 bases lay between the germline ends. This CDR3 comprises 12 residues. CDR3 residues: CASSFSYYGYTF. The CDR3 DNA sequence: TGTGCCAGCAGTTTCTCCTATTATGGCTACACCTTC.

The rearrangement links TRBV5-1 to TRBJ2-7; 7 bases are a match to TRBD1. This CDR3 spans 19 amino acids. The V and J ends lost 3 bases and 5 bases, in that order; junction bases with no gene match: 23. In germline, CDR1 is SGHRS, CDR2 YFSETQ. The CDR3 region has the DNA TGCGCCAGCAGCTCGGCCCCCGGGACAGCCCCATTCGGTGGGGACGAGCAGTACTTC. Encoded protein: CASSSAPGTAPFGGDEQYF.

CDR3 nucleotides: TGTGCCAGCAACCGGGACAGGGACACTGAAGCTTTCTTT. This gives the protein CASNRDRDTEAFF. V is TRBV9 and J is TRBJ1-1, with TRBD1 identical over 9 bases. The CDR3 totals 13 residues. With 6 bases clipped from V and 3 bases from J, the junction kept 3 bases outside the gene matches. Germline CDR1 and CDR2: SGDLS and YYNGEE.

The chain joins TRBV5-1 to TRBJ2-5, with a tentative D call TRBD1 (5 bases). The end of the DNA aligns better with TRBJ2-7, so the J call may be wrong. CDR1 and CDR2 from the germline V gene are SGHRS and YFSETQ. CDR3 length: 14 amino acids. The CDR3 bases are TGCGCCAGCAGCTTGGTGGGGCAGGACTACGAGCAGTACTTC. Its protein product is CASSLVGQDYEQYF.

The CDR3 bases are TGTGCCAGCAGTGAATCTATGCACGGGAGAATCGATGAGCAGTTCTTC. Translated, it gives CASSESMHGRIDEQFF. The V gene is TRBV25-1, the J gene TRBJ2-1, with a possible D match to TRBD2 (6 bases). The V end lost 1 base, the J end lost 8 bases, and 18 bases lay between the germline ends. In germline, CDR1 is MGHDK, CDR2 SYGVNS. This CDR3 contains 16 residues.

The J gene is TRBJ1-1, the V gene TRBV30; weak D call: TRBD1 (6 bases). The V gene's germline CDR1 is GTSNPN and CDR2 SVGIG (reference sequence). The CDR3 is 14 residues long. Trimming stripped 5 bases from V and 5 bases from J, with 18 bases between. CDR3 sequence: CAWSFGAGDTEAFF. In nucleotides, the CDR3 is TGTGCCTGGTCTTTCGGGGCAGGGGATACTGAAGCTTTCTTT.

This chain links TRBV2 with TRBJ2-2; 9 nucleotides agree with TRBD1. V lost 5 bases to trimming and J lost 4 bases; unmatched junction nucleotides: 8. Germline lookup yields CDR1 SNHLY and CDR2 FYNNEI. The CDR3 contains 16 residues. CDR3 nucleotide sequence: TGTGCCAGCAGTAGAGGTGTGGGACAGGGCACCGGGGAGCTGTTTTTT. The encoded protein is CASSRGVGQGTGELFF. The whole variable domain, remainder taken from reference TRBV2 and TRBJ2-2, is EPEVTQTPSHQVTQMGQEVILRCVPISNHLYFYWYRQILGQKVEFLVSFYNNEISEKSEIFDDQFSVERPDGSNFTLKIRSTKLEDSAMYFCASSRGVGQGTGELFFGEGSRLTVL.